This T cell receptor (beta chain) appears in the sequencing data of a study of blood T cells in healthy people across ages. Primers used in a second PCR of roughly 7 to 11 cycles were a sample-barcoded 5' primer and a J-beta primer mix. TCRdb reprocessed the 5' RACE reads with MiXCR, giving one entry per CDR3 protein. The data contain approximately 1,100,000 distinct CDR3 sequences, 40% to 45% of them singletons. Isolation of PBMCs gave at least 7 million cells per sample. Sequencing used blood. The source is a woman in her fifties or sixties in good health.

DNA of the CDR3: TGTGCCAGCAAAGGGTCGGGGGGGCATGAGCAGTTCTTC. Protein sequence: CASKGSGGHEQFF. J is TRBJ2-1 and V is TRBV6-2 or TRBV6-3, with 8 bases fitting TRBD2. The CDR3 length is 13 residues. The junction had 7 bases not matched to a gene; V was cut back by 7 bases and J by 8 bases. Germline values: CDR1 MNHEY, CDR2 SVGEGT.